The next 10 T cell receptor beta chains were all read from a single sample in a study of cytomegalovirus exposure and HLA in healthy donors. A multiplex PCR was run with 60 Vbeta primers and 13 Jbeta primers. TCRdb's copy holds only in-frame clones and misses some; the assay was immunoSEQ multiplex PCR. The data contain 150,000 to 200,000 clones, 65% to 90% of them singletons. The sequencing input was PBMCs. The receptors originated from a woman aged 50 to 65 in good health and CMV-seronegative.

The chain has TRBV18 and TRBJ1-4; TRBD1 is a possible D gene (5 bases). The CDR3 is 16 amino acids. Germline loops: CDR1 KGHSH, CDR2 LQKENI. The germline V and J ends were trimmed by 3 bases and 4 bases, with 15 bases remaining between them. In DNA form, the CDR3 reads TGTGCCAGCTCACCGACCAGGGAGGGGTTTAATGAAAAACTGTTTTTT. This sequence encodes CASSPTREGFNEKLFF.

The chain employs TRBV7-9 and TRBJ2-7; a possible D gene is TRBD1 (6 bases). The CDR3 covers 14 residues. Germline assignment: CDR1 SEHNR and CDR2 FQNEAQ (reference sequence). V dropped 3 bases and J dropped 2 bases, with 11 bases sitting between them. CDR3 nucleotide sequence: TGTGCCAGCAGCTTTCGTGACAGGCCCTACGAGCAGTACTTC. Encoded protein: CASSFRDRPYEQYF.

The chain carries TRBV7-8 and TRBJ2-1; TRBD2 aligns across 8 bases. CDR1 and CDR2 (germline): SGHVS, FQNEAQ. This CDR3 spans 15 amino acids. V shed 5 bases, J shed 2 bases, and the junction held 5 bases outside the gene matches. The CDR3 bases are TGTGCCAGCAGCCTGAGGACTAGCACCTACAATGAGCAGTTCTTC. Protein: CASSLRTSTYNEQFF. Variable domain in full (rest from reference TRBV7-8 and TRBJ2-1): GAGVSQSPRYKVAKRGQDVALRCDPISGHVSLFWYQQALGQGPEFLTYFQNEAQLDKSGLPSDRFFAERPEGSVSTLKIQRTQQEDSAVYLCASSLRTSTYNEQFFGPGTRLTVL.

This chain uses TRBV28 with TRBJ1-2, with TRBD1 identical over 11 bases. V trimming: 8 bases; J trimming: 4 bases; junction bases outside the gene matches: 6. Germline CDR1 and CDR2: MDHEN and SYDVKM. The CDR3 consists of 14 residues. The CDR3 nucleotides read TGTGCCAGCGACAGGACAGGGGGCCCCTATGGCTACACCTTC. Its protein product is CASDRTGGPYGYTF.

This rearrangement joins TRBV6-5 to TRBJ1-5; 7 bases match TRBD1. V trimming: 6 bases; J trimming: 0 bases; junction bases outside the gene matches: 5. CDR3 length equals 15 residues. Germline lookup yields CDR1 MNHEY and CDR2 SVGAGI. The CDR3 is CASSQTGHSNQPQHF. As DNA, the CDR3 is TGTGCCAGCAGCCAGACAGGGCATAGCAATCAGCCCCAGCATTTT.

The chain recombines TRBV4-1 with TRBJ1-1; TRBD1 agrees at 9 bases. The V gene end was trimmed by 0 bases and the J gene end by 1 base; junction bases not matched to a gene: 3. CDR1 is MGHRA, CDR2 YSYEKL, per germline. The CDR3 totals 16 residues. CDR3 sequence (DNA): TGCGCCAGCAGCCAAGAAGCGGGACAGGGGAACACTGAAGCTTTCTTT. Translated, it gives CASSQEAGQGNTEAFF.

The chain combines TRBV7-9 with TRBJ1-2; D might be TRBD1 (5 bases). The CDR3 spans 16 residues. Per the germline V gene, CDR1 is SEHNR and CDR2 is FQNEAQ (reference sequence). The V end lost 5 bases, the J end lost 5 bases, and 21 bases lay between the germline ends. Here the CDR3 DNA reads TGTGCCAGCAGCCCAAGGGACTTCGGGATCGGGTATGGCTACACCTTC. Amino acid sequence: CASSPRDFGIGYGYTF.

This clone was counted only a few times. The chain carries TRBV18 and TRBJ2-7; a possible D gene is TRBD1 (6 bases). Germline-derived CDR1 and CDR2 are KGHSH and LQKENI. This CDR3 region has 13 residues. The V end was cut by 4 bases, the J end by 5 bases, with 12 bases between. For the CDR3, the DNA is TGTGCCAGCTCACAAATAGGGACACACGAGCAGTACTTC. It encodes CASSQIGTHEQYF.

This CDR3 is CASSFLSTGPNEMGNYGYTF. CDR3 nucleotide sequence: TGTGCCAGCAGTTTCCTATCAACAGGGCCTAACGAGATGGGGAATTATGGCTACACCTTC. The rearrangement links TRBV27 to TRBJ1-2, with D possibly TRBD1 on 6 matching bases. CDR1 is MNHEY and CDR2 is SMNVEV in the germline V gene (reference sequence). The germline V and J ends were trimmed by 3 bases and 5 bases, with 31 bases remaining between them. There are 20 residues in the CDR3.

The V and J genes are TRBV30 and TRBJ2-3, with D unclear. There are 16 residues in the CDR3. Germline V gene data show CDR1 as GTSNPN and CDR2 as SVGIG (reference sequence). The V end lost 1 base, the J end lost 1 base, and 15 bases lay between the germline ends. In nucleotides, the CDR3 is TGTGCCTGGAGTGCTGGTGACTCCACTGGCACAGATACGCAGTATTTT. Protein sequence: CAWSAGDSTGTDTQYF.